Presented here are 5 T cell receptor beta chains from one specimen sequenced in a study of T cells in Graves' hyperthyroidism and ophthalmopathy. Amplification of TCR beta CDR3 regions was performed using RNA transcripts as template. A set of HTBI primers served as the primers for a first-round RT-PCR of the TCR CDR3. MiXCR, applied by TCRdb to the multiplex PCR reads, yields one record per CDR3 protein. The top ten hold 15% to 19% of the sample, which has 300,000 to 450,000 distinct CDR3 sequences, 15% to 20% seen once. Sequenced material: blood. Receptors originate from a woman aged 40 to 49 with Graves' ophthalmopathy.

This clonotype was seen at least ten times. As DNA, the CDR3 is TGTGCCAGCAGTTACCTAACAGGGGATACCGGGGAGCTGTTTTTT. This codes for CASSYLTGDTGELFF. The rearrangement links TRBV6-5 to TRBJ2-2; 7 bases fit TRBD1. There are 15 residues in the CDR3. Germline assignment: CDR1 MNHEY and CDR2 SVGAGI. The J segment lost 5 bases and the V segment lost 2 bases, leaving 5 bases of the junction unmatched.

The genes are TRBV20-1 and TRBJ1-1; D possibly corresponds to TRBD1 (5 bases). From germline, CDR1 is DFQATT and CDR2 SNEGSKA (reference sequence). CDR3 size: 15 residues. Trimming left V 0 bases short and J 2 bases short, with 13 bases between. CDR3 coding DNA: TGCAGTGCTAGAGACCGGCGTGGGGCTAACACTGAAGCTTTCTTT. This sequence encodes CSARDRRGANTEAFF.

This clonotype has just a few counts. The V call is TRBV5-1, the J call TRBJ2-7; 7 bases are a match to TRBD2. After removal of 3 bases from V and 6 bases from J, the junction contained 6 bases not matched to a gene. The CDR3 runs to 13 residues. The germline gives CDR1 SGHRS, CDR2 YFSETQ. CDR3 DNA sequence: TGCGCCAGCAGCTCCCGGGACTACCTCGAGCAGTACTTC. It translates to CASSSRDYLEQYF.

This clonotype was observed many times. Here the CDR3 reads CSAPDSGPGQETQYF. CDR3 bases: TGCAGTGCACCTGATAGCGGGCCAGGACAAGAGACCCAGTACTTC. The V and J genes are TRBV20-1 and TRBJ2-5; 7 bases are shared with TRBD2. The CDR3 runs 15 residues. With V trimmed by 6 bases and J by 2 bases, 12 bases remained unmatched. The germline CDR1 and CDR2 sequences are DFQATT and SNEGSKA (reference sequence).

This clonotype was counted a few times. A read error may explain this, as a much larger clone is one base away. The J gene is TRBJ2-7, the V gene TRBV19; 8 bases are shared with TRBD1. Germline V CDR1 and CDR2: LNHDA, SQIVND (reference sequence). The CDR3 spans 15 residues. Unmatched junction bases numbered 9, after V lost 3 bases and J lost 5 bases. CDR3 sequence reads: CASSIEDRATDEQYF. The DNA of the CDR3 is TGTGCCAGTAGTATTGAGGACAGGGCAACCGACGAGCAGTACTTC.